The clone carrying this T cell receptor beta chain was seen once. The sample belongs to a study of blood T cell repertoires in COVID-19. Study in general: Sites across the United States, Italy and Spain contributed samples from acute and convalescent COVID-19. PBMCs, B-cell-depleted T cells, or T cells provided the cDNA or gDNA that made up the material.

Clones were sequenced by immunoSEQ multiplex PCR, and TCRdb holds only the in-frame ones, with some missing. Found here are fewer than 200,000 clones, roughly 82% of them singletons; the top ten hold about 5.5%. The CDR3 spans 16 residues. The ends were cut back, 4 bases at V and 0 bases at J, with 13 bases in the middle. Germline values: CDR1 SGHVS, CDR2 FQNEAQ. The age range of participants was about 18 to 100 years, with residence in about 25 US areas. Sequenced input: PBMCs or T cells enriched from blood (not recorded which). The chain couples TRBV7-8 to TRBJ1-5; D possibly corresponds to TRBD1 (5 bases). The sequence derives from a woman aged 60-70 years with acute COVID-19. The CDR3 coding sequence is TGTGCCAGCAGCTCCTTGGGGGGGAATAGCAATCAGCCCCAGCATTTT. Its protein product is CASSSLGGNSNQPQHF.